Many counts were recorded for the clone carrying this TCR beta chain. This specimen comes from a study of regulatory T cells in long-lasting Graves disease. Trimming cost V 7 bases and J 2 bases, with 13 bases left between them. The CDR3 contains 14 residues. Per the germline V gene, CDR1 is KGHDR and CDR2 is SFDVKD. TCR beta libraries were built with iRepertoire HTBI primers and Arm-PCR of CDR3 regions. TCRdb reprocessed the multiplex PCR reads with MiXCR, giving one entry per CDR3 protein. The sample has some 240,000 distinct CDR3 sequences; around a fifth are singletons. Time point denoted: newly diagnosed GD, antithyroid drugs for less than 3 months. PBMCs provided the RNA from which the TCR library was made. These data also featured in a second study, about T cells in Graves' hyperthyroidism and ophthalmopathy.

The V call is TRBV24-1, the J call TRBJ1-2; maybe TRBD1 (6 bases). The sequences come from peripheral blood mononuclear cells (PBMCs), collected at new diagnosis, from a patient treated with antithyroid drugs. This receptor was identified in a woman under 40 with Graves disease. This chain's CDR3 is CATRAPGANYGYTF. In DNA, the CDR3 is TGTGCCACCAGGGCCCCAGGGGCGAACTATGGCTACACCTTC.